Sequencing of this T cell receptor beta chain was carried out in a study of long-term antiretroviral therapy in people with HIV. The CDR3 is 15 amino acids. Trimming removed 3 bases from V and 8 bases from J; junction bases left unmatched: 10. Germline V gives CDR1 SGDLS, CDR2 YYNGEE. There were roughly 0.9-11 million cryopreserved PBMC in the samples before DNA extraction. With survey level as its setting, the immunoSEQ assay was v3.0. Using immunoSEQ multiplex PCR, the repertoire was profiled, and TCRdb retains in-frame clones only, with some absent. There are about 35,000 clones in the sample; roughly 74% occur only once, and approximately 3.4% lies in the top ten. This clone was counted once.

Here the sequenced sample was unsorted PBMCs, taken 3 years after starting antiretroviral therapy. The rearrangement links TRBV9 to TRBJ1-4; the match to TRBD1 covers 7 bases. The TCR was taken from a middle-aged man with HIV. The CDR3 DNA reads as TGTGCCAGCAGCGCTCTAGAGGGGGCAGGGGAAAAACTGTTTTTT. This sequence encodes CASSALEGAGEKLFF.